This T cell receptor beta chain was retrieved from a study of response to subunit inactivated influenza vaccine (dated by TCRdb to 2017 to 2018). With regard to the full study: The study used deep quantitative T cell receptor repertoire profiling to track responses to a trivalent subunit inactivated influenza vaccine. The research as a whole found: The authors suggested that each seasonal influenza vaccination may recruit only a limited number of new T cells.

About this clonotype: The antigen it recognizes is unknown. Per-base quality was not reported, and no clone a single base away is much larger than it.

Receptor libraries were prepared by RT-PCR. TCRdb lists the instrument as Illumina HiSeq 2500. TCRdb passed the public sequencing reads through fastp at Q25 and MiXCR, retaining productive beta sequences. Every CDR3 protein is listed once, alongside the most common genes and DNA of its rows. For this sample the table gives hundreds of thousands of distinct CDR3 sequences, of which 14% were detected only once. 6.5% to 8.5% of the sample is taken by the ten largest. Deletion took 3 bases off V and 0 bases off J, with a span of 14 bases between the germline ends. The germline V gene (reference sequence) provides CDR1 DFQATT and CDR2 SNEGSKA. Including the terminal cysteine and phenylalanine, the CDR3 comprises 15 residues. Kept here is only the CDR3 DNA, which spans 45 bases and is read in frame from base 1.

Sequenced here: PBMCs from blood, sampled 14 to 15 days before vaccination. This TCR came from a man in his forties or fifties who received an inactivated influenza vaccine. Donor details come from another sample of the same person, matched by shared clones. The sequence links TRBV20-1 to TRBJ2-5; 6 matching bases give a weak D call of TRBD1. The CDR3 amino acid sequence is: CSASRPGHYQETQYF. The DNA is TGCAGTGCTAGTAGACCGGGACACTACCAAGAGACCCAGTACTTC.